Described below is a single T cell receptor (beta chain) sequence and its context. Template switching added a universal primer binding site, and final cDNA carried unique molecular identifiers. TCRdb reprocessed the 5' RACE reads via MiXCR and lists one record per CDR3 protein. The table has some 1,700,000 distinct CDR3 sequences, 25% to 35% seen once; the top ten hold under 0.35%. Germline CDR1 is MDHEN and CDR2 is SYDVKM. V gave up 5 bases and J gave up 6 bases; unmatched junction bases: 14. This CDR3 contains 16 residues. The donor group consisted entirely of healthy Caucasians. The data were taken from a study of identical twins.

Sequenced input: cord blood. J is TRBJ1-2 and V is TRBV28, with 8 nucleotides matching TRBD1. The receptor was derived from a newborn girl in good health. CDR3 coding DNA: TGTGCCAGCAGTAGACACGGACAGGGAGAGTGGAATGGCTACACCTTC. It translates to CASSRHGQGEWNGYTF.